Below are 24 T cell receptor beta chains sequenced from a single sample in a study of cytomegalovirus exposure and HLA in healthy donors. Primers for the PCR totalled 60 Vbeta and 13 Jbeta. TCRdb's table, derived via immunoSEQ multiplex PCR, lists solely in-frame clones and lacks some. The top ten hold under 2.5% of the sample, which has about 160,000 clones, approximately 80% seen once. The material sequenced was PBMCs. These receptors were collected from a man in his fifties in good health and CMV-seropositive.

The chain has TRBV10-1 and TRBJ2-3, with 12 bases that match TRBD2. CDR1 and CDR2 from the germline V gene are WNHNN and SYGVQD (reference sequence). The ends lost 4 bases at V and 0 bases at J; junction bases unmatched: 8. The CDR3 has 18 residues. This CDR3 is CASSGELAGGLSTDTQYF. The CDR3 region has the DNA TGCGCCAGCAGTGGTGAACTAGCGGGGGGCCTGAGCACAGATACGCAGTATTTT.

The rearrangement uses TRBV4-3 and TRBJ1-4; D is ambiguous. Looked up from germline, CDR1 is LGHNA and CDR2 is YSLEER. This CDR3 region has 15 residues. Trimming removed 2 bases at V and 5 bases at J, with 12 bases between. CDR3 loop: CASSQSGRSNEKLFF. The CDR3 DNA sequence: TGCGCCAGCAGCCAAAGCGGACGGTCAAATGAAAAACTGTTTTTT.

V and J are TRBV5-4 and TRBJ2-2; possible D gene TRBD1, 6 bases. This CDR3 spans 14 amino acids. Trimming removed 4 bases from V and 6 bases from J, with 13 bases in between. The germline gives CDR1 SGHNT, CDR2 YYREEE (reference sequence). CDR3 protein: CASSIVGAPGELFF. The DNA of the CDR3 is TGTGCCAGCAGCATTGTGGGGGCCCCCGGGGAGCTGTTTTTT.

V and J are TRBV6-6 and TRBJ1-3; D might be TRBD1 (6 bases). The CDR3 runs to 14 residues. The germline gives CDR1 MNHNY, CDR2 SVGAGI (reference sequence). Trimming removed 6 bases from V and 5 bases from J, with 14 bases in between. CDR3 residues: CASSLRTDRNTIYF. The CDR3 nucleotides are TGTGCCAGCAGCCTAAGGACAGACCGAAACACCATATATTTT.

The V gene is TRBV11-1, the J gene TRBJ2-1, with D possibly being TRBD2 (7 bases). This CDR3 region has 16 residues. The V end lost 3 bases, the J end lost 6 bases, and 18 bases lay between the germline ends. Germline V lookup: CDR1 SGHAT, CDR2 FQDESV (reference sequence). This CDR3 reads CASSFGGRRGGNEQFF. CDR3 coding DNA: TGTGCCAGCAGCTTCGGAGGGCGGAGGGGGGGCAATGAGCAGTTCTTC.

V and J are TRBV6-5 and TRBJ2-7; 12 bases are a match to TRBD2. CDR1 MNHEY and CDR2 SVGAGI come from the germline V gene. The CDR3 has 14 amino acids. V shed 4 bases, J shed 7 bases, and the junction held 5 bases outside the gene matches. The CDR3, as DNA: TGTGCCAGCAGTTTCCGGACTAGCGGGGATGAGCAGTACTTC. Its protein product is CASSFRTSGDEQYF.

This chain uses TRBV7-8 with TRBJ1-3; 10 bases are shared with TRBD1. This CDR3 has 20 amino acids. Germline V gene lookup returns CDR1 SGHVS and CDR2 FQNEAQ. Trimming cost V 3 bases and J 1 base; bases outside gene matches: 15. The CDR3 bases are TGTGCCAGCAGCTTTTTCTACCGGGACAGGGGCGCCGAATCTGGAAACACCATATATTTT. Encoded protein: CASSFFYRDRGAESGNTIYF.

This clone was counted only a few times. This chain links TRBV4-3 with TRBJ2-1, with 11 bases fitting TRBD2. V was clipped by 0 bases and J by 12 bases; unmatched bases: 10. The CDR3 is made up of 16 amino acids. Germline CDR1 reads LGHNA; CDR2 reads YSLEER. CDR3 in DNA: TGCGCCAGCAGCCAAGATTGGGGCGGTAGCGGGGGGGGGCAGTTCTTC. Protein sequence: CASSQDWGGSGGGQFF.

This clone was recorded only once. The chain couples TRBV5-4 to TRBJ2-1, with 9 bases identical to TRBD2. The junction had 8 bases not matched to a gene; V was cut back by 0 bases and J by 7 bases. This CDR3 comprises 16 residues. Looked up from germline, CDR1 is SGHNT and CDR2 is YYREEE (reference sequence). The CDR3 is CASSLGAGGGANEQFF. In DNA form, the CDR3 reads TGTGCCAGCAGCTTGGGGGCCGGCGGGGGGGCGAATGAGCAGTTCTTC.

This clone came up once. The CDR3 spells CASSGGSRGGPTYEQYF. The CDR3 nucleotides read TGTGCCAGCAGCGGAGGGAGCCGAGGGGGCCCTACCTACGAGCAGTACTTC. V and J are TRBV11-2 and TRBJ2-7, with D perhaps TRBD1 (7 bases). Per germline, CDR1 SGHAT and CDR2 FQNNGV. CDR3 length: 17 amino acids. The V and J ends lost 5 bases and 2 bases respectively, with 22 bases between them.

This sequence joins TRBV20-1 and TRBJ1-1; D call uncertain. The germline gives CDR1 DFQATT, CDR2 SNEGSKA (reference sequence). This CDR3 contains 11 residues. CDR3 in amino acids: CSLLQHREAFF. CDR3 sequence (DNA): TGCAGCCTTTTACAACATCGCGAAGCTTTCTTT.

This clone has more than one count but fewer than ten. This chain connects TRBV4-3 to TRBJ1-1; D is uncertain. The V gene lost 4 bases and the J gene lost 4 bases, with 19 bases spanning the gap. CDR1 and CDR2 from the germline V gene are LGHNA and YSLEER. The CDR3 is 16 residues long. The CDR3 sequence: CASSPGSPGRSTEAFF. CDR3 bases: TGCGCCAGCAGCCCGGGGAGTCCGGGCCGTAGCACTGAAGCTTTCTTT.

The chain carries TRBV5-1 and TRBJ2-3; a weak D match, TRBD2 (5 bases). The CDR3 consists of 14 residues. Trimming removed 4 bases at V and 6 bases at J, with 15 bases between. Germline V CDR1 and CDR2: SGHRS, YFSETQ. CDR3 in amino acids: CASSPGSSLDTQYF. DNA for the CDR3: TGCGCCAGCAGCCCGGGGTCCTCCCTCGATACGCAGTATTTT. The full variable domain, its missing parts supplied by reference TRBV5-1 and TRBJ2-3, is KAGVTQTPRYLIKTRGQQVTLSCSPISGHRSVSWYQQTPGQGLQFLFEYFSETQRNKGNFPGRFSGRQFSNSRSEMNVSTLELGDSALYLCASSPGSSLDTQYFGPGTRLTVL.

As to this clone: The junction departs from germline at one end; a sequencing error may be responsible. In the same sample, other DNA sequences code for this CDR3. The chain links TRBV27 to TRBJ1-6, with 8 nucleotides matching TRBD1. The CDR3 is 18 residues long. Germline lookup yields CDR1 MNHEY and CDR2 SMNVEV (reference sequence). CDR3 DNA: TGTGCCAGCAGTCCCCACAGGGGGATGGGCTCCTATAATTCCCCCCTCCACTTT. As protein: CASSPHRGMGSYNSPLHF.

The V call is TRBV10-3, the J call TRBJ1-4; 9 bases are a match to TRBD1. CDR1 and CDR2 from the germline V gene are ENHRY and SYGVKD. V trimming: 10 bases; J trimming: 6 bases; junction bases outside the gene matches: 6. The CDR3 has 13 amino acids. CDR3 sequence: CATRTGDHEKLFF. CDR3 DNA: TGTGCCACCCGGACAGGGGATCATGAAAAACTGTTTTTT.

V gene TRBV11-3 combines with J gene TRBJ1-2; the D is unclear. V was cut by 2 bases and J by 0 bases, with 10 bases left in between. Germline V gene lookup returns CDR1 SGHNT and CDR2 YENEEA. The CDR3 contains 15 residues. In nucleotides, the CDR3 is TGTGCCAGCAGCTTAACACAGCCCTCTAACTATGGCTACACCTTC. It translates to CASSLTQPSNYGYTF. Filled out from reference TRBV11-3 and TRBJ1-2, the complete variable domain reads EAGVVQSPRYKIIEKKQPVAFWCNPISGHNTLYWYLQNLGQGPELLIRYENEEAVDDSQLPKDRFSAERLKGVDSTLKIQPAELGDSAVYLCASSLTQPSNYGYTFGSGTRLTVV.

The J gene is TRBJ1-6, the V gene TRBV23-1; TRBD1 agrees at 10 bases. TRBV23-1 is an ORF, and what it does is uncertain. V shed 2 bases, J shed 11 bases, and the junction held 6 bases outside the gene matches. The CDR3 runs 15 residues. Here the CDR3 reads CASSQGDRGQTPLHF. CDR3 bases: TGCGCCAGCAGTCAAGGTGACAGGGGGCAGACACCCCTCCACTTT.

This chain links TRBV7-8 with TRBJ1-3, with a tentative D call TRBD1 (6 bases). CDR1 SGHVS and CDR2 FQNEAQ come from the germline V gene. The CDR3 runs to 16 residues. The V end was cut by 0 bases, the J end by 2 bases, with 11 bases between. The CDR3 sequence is CASSLALGQTGNTIYF. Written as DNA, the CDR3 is TGTGCCAGCAGCTTAGCTTTGGGACAAACTGGAAACACCATATATTTT.

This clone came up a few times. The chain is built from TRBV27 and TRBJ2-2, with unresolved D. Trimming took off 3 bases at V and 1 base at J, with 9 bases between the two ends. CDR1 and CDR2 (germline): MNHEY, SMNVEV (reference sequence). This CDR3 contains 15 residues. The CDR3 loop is CASSFETGNTGELFF. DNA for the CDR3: TGTGCCAGCAGTTTCGAGACTGGGAACACCGGGGAGCTGTTTTTT.

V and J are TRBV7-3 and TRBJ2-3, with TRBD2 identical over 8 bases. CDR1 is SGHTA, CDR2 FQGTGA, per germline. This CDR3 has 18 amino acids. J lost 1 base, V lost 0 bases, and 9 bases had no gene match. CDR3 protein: CASSLTSSGGTRTDTQYF. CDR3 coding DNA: TGTGCCAGCAGCTTAACGAGCAGCGGGGGCACCCGCACAGATACGCAGTATTTT.

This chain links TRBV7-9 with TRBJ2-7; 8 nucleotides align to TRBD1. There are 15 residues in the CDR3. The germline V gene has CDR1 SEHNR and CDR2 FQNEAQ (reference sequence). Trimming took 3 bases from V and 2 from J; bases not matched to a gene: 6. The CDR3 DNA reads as TGTGCCAGCAGCTTCGACAGGGGACATCCCTACGAGCAGTACTTC. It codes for CASSFDRGHPYEQYF. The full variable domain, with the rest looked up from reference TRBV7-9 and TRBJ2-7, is DTGVSQNPRHKITKRGQNVTFRCDPISEHNRLYWYRQTLGQGPEFLTYFQNEAQLEKSRLLSDRFSAERPKGSFSTLEIQRTEQGDSAMYLCASSFDRGHPYEQYFGPGTRLTVT.

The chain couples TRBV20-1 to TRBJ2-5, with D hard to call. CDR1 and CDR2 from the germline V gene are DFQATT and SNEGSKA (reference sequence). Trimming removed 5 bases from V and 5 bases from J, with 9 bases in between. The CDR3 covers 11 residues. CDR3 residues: CSASFLETQYF. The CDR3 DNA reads TGCAGTGCTTCTTTCCTGGAGACCCAGTACTTC.

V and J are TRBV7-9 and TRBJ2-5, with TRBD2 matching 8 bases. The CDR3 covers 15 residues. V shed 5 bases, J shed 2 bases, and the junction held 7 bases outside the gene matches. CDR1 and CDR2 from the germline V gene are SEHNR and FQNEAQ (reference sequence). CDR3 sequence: CASSPGAGGQETQYF. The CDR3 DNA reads TGTGCCAGCAGCCCCGGGGCGGGGGGACAAGAGACCCAGTACTTC.

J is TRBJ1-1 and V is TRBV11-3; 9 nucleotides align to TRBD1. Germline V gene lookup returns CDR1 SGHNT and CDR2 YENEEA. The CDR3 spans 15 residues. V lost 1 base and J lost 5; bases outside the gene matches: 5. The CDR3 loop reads CASSLAGQGGTEAFF. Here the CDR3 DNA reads TGTGCCAGCAGCTTAGCGGGACAGGGAGGAACTGAAGCTTTCTTT.